The rows below give T cell receptor beta chains drawn from one sample of a study of blood T cells in healthy people across ages. One entry per CDR3 protein results from TCRdb running MiXCR on the 5' RACE reads. The table includes about 1.8 million distinct CDR3 sequences, about 50% detected once. Sequenced: blood. The receptors were gathered from a woman aged 40 to 49 in good health. CDR3s include the opening cysteine and the closing phenylalanine or tryptophan. Each record gives: D gene, V gene, J gene, CDR3 length, clone size, CDR3 protein, CDR3 DNA. A D gene is named only where the DNA matches it firmly. A row's size may be missing; if present it is once, few, many or a size class.

>NA|TRBV12-3/TRBV12-4|TRBJ1-2|16|NA
CASSLVRRAANYGYTF
TGTGCCAGCAGTTTAGTGCGGAGGGCAGCTAACTATGGCTACACCTTC
>TRBD1|TRBV9|TRBJ2-5|15|once
CASSVGDDRGETQYF
TGTGCCAGCAGCGTAGGGGACGACAGGGGGGAGACCCAGTACTTC
>NA|TRBV6-5|TRBJ2-7|15|NA
CASSHRTGSSYEQYF
TGTGCCAGCAGCCACCGGACGGGGAGCTCCTACGAGCAGTACTTC
>TRBD2|TRBV9|TRBJ2-7|16|NA
CASSARTGTSTAEQYF
TGTGCCAGCAGCGCCAGAACAGGGACTAGTACAGCCGAGCAGTACTTC
>NA|TRBV20-1|TRBJ1-1|11|NA
CSAKRNTEAFF
TGCAGTGCTAAGAGGAACACTGAAGCTTTCTTT
>TRBD2|TRBV20-1|TRBJ2-5|13|NA
CSARMGSGEEQYF
TGCAGTGCTAGGATGGGTAGCGGGGAGGAGCAGTACTTC
>TRBD2|TRBV20-1|TRBJ2-3|16|NA
CSARDLSGDRTDTQYF
TGCAGTGCTAGAGATCTTAGCGGGGACCGCACAGATACGCAGTATTTT
>TRBD1|TRBV10-3|TRBJ1-5|16|NA
CAISEPGTGGGQPQHF
TGTGCCATCAGTGAACCCGGGACAGGGGGCGGTCAGCCCCAGCATTTT
>TRBD2|TRBV27|TRBJ2-3|14|NA
CASAPGLGTDTQYF
TGCGCCAGCGCACCGGGACTAGGCACAGATACGCAGTATTTT
>TRBD2|TRBV6-1|TRBJ2-5|17|NA
CASTPDSGGRIQETQYF
TGTGCCAGCACCCCGGATAGCGGGGGCAGAATTCAAGAGACCCAGTACTTC
>TRBD1|TRBV7-2|TRBJ2-1|14|few
CASRGATGTGEQFF
TGTGCCAGCCGTGGGGCGACAGGGACCGGTGAGCAGTTCTTC
>TRBD1|TRBV20-1|TRBJ2-7|17|NA
CSAIDPGQGGSSYEQYF
TGCAGTGCTATAGACCCGGGACAGGGCGGAAGCTCCTACGAGCAGTACTTC
>NA|TRBV5-5|TRBJ1-5|18|NA
CASSLRESIEISNQPQHF
TGTGCCAGCAGCTTGCGGGAGTCTATAGAGATAAGCAATCAGCCCCAGCATTTT
>TRBD2|TRBV5-1|TRBJ2-5|14|few
CASSLGTSIQTQYF
TGCGCCAGCAGCTTGGGGACTAGTATACAGACCCAGTACTTC
>NA|TRBV23-1|TRBJ2-5|15|NA
CASRPPPYSWETQYF
TGCGCCAGCCGACCCCCACCTTATTCCTGGGAGACCCAGTACTTC
>NA|TRBV11-2|TRBJ2-4|17|NA
CASSLDSNRLAKNIQYF
TGTGCCAGCAGCTTAGATAGCAACCGGTTAGCCAAAAACATTCAGTACTTC